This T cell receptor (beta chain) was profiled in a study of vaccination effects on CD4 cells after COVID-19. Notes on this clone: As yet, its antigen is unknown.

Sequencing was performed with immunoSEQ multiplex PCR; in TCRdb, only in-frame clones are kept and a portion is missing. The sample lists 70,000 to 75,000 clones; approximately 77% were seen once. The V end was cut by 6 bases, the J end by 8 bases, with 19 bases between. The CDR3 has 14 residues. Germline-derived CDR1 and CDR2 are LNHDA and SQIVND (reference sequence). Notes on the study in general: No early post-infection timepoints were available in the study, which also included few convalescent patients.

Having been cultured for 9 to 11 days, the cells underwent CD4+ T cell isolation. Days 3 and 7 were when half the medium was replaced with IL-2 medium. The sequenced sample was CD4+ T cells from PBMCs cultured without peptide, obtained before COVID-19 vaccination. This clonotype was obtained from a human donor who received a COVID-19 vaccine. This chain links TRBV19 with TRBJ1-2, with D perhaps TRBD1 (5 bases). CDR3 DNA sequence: TGTGCCAGTAGCGAAACGTTTCAGGGTGAAGGCTACACCTTC. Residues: CASSETFQGEGYTF. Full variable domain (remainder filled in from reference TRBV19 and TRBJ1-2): DGGITQSPKYLFRKEGQNVTLSCEQNLNHDAMYWYRQDPGQGLRLIYYSQIVNDFQKGDIAEGYSVSREKKESFPLTVTSAQKNPTAFYLCASSETFQGEGYTFGSGTRLTVV.